Listed below are T cell receptor beta chains from one sample, sequenced in a study of CD8 T cells in Susac syndrome. TCRdb fed the immunoSEQ multiplex PCR reads into MiXCR, producing one record per CDR3 protein. The sample has about 150,000 distinct CDR3 sequences, under 95% seen once. The sequencing input was CD4+ T cells from PBMCs. The origin of the receptors is a human donor in good health. CDR3s include the opening cysteine and the closing phenylalanine or tryptophan. The size entry is marked missing in some rows and otherwise reads once, few, many or a size class.

clone size	V gene	J gene	CDR3 protein
NA	TRBV14	TRBJ1-5	CASSPEGYQPQHF
NA	TRBV5-1	TRBJ1-2	CASSPGEGSVYGYTF
NA	TRBV12-3/TRBV12-4	TRBJ2-5	CASSPDRAGETQYF
NA	TRBV2	TRBJ2-5	CASSERRYQETQYF
once	TRBV20-1	TRBJ2-2	CSATLAGVTGELFF
NA	TRBV29-1	TRBJ2-2	CSVESRDSWSTGELFF
NA	TRBV20-1	TRBJ2-2	CSAPGAPGELFF
NA	TRBV4-3	TRBJ2-7	CASSQRAQQGSYEQYF
NA	TRBV5-1	TRBJ2-7	CASSTGDLSYEQYF
NA	TRBV7-9	TRBJ1-5	CASSLGHGDQPQHF
NA	TRBV19	TRBJ2-2	CASIGGTSFTGELFF
few	TRBV5-1	TRBJ1-6	CASSLGGGEGSPLHF
once	TRBV5-1	TRBJ2-1	CASSLARGLAGRRNEQFF
NA	TRBV29-1	TRBJ2-5	CTTGGIKETQYF
NA	TRBV28	TRBJ1-1	CASSYRLNTEAFF
NA	TRBV6-6	TRBJ2-5	CASSKAGQQETQYF
NA	TRBV7-2	TRBJ2-5	CASSFTRGETQYF
NA	TRBV11-3	TRBJ2-3	CASSAGPEADTQYF
NA	TRBV7-9	TRBJ1-1	CASSSIGGRENTEAFF
NA	TRBV20-1	TRBJ2-1	CSAGLYNEQFF
NA	TRBV10-2	TRBJ1-1	CATGGTGTGNTEAFF
NA	TRBV12-3/TRBV12-4	TRBJ2-7	CASSSLSGVKNEQYF
NA	TRBV3-1	TRBJ1-5	CASSQDVGQPQHF
once	TRBV5-1	TRBJ2-2	CASSGTGGADTGELFF
NA	TRBV18	TRBJ1-1	CASSPYGQMNTEAFF
NA	TRBV5-6	TRBJ1-1	CASSWPGQGNTEAFF
NA	TRBV21-1	TRBJ2-5	CASSKGFWETQYF
NA	TRBV19	TRBJ1-1	CASSIPRQGRGEAFF
once	TRBV2	TRBJ2-3	CASSEDARTGGFTDTQYF
NA	TRBV20-1	TRBJ2-5	CSARWGDETQYF
NA	TRBV6-1	TRBJ1-2	CASSDWAGQGYTF
NA	TRBV29-1	TRBJ1-1	CSVEEGGRTEAFF
NA	TRBV6-5	TRBJ1-2	CASKSEQDYGYTF
NA	TRBV12-3/TRBV12-4	TRBJ2-2	CASSGQLGTGELFF
NA	TRBV10-3	TRBJ2-1	CAISETRGEQFF
NA	TRBV28	TRBJ2-3	CASSFTSGPSPTDTQYF
NA	TRBV6-2/TRBV6-3	TRBJ2-7	CASRSRDRALLDYEQYF
NA	TRBV20-1	TRBJ2-3	CSARDPAGTQYF
NA	TRBV20-1	TRBJ2-7	CSALPSGGWEQYF
NA	TRBV30	TRBJ1-1	CAWSVWAEAFF
NA	TRBV7-9	TRBJ1-2	CASSLPGGYYGYTF
NA	TRBV18	TRBJ1-5	CASSLGESYQPQHF
NA	TRBV27	TRBJ1-6	CASRPAGVRSPLHF
NA	TRBV20-1	TRBJ1-3	CSARDPRVGNTIYF
NA	TRBV20-1	TRBJ1-2	CSAMRDEVGYTF
NA	TRBV3-1	TRBJ1-4	CASSQGPGRGEKLFF
NA	TRBV10-1	TRBJ2-3	CASSESGQRRDTQYF
NA	TRBV12-5	TRBJ1-2	CASGRQGNWGYTF
NA	TRBV29-1	TRBJ1-1	CSVVLQANTEAFF
NA	TRBV7-3	TRBJ1-2	CASSSTGGNLGYTF
few	TRBV4-3	TRBJ2-5	CASSPGWTGPETQYF
NA	TRBV19	TRBJ2-6	CASYPGTGVAGANVLTF